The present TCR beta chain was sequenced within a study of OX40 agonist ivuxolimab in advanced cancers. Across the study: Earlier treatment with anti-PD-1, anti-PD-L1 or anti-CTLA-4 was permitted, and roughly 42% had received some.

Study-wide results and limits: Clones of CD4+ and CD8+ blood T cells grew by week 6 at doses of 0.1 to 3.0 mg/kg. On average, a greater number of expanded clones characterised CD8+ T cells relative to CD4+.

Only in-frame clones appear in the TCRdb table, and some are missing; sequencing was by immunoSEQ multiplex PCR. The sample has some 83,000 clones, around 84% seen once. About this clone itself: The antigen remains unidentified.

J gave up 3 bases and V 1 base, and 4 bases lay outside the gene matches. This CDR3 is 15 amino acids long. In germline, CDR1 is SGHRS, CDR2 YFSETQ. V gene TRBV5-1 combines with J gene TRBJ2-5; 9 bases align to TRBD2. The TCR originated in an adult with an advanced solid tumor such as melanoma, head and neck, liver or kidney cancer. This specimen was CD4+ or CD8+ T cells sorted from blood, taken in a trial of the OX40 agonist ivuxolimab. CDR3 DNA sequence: TGCGCCAGCAGCTTGCTACTAGCGGGCGAAGAGACCCAGTACTTC. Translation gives CASSLLLAGEETQYF.